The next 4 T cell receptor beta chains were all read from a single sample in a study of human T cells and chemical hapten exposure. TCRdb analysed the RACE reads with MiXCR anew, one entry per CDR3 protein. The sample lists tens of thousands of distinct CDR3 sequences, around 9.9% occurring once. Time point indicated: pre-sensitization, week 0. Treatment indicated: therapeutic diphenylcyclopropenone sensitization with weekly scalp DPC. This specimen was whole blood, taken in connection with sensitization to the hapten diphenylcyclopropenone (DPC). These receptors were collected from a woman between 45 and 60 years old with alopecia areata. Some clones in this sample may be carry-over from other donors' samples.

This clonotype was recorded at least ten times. CDR3 sequence (DNA): TGCAGCGTTGCCCCACTAGCGGGAACCTACGAGCAGTACTTC. This sequence encodes CSVAPLAGTYEQYF. This sequence joins TRBV29-1 and TRBJ2-7; 10 nucleotides agree with TRBD2. Germline CDR1 is SQVTM and CDR2 is ANQGSEA. This CDR3 comprises 14 residues. V trimming: 4 bases; J trimming: 2 bases; junction bases outside the gene matches: 5.

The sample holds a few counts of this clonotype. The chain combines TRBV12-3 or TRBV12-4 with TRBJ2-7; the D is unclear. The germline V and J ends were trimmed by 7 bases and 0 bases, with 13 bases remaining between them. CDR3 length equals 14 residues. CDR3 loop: CASTYLSRSYEQYF. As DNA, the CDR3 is TGTGCCAGCACCTACCTAAGTCGCTCCTACGAGCAGTACTTC.

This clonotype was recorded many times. CDR3: CAWSTESNQPQHF. CDR3 coding DNA: TGTGCCTGGTCGACAGAGAGCAATCAGCCCCAGCATTTT. The chain joins TRBV30 to TRBJ1-5; TRBD1 might be the D (5 bases). There are 13 residues in the CDR3. V was cut by 5 bases and J by 1 base, with 9 bases left in between. Germline CDR1 reads GTSNPN; CDR2 reads SVGIG (reference sequence).

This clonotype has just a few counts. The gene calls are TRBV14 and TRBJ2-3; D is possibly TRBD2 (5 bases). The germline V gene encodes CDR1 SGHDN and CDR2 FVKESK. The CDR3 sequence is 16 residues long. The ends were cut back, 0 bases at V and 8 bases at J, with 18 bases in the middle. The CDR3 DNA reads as TGTGCCAGCAGCCAAGATACCCTCGCCCTAGCTGGTACGCAGTATTTT. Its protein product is CASSQDTLALAGTQYF.